This T cell receptor (beta chain) stems from a study of response to subunit inactivated influenza vaccine. Study results and limitations: Researchers suggested that each seasonal influenza vaccination recruits few new T cells.

Germline trimming cut 3 bases from V and 2 bases from J; bases unmatched to any gene: 4. The CDR3 contains 15 residues. Per the germline V gene, CDR1 is SGHRS and CDR2 is YFSETQ. In TCRdb, the RT-PCR reads were re-called with MiXCR into one record per CDR3 protein. Of 550,000 to 600,000 distinct CDR3 sequences in the sample, roughly 10% were seen once. This clonotype was seen only a few times. Its antigen is not known. The sequence was obtained from a man aged 50-59 years who received an inactivated influenza vaccine. V usage is TRBV5-1 and J usage is TRBJ2-2, with 7 positions matching TRBD1. The sequencing used PBMCs from blood, collected on the day of vaccination. The CDR3 region is CASSSGTDNTGELFF. Here the CDR3 DNA reads TGCGCCAGCAGCTCCGGGACAGACAACACCGGGGAGCTGTTTTTT.